The present TCR beta chain was sequenced within a study of vaccination and CD4 T cells after COVID-19. Cultured CD4+ T-cell DNA underwent Oncomine TCR Beta short-read sequencing. Each CDR3 protein gets one entry after TCRdb re-called the PCR reads with MiXCR. Among approximately 15,000 distinct CDR3 sequences listed, about 55% were seen once. V was cut by 5 bases and J by 6 bases, with 8 bases left in between. Germline CDR1 is LNHDA and CDR2 is SQIVND (reference sequence). This CDR3 has 11 residues. Regarding this clonotype: Its antigen is unidentified.

The treatment denotes: approximately 9-day PBMC culture with coronavirus spike peptide pools or control peptides (ViraFEST assay). The sequences come from CD4+ T cells from blood, cultured in vitro, collected before SARS-CoV-2 vaccination. This sequence was found in a human donor who had recovered from COVID-19. The chain combines TRBV19 with TRBJ2-7; the D is unclear. The CDR3 DNA reads TGTGCCAGTAGTGGCGTTGGCGAGCAGTACTTC. This gives the protein CASSGVGEQYF.